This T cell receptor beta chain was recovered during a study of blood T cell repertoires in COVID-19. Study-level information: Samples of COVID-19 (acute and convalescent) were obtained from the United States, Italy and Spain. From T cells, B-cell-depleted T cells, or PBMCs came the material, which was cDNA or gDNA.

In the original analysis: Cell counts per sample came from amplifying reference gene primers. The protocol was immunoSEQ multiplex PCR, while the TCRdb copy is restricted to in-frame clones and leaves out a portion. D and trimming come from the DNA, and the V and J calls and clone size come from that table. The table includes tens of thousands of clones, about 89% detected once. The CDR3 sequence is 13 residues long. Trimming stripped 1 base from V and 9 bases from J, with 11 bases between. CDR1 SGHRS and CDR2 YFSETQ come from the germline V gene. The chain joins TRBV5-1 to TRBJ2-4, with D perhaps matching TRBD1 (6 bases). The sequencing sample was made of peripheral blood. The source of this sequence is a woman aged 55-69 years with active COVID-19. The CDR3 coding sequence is TGCGCCAGCAGCTTGCCAGGGGTAGGCATTCAGTACTTC. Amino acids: CASSLPGVGIQYF.